Listed here are 11 T cell receptor beta chains from one sample, sequenced in a study of type 1 regulatory T cells. Each CDR3 protein is one row after TCRdb ran MiXCR on the reads. This sample has approximately 42,000 distinct CDR3 sequences, with 10% to 15% found just once. No cognate antigen is known for these TCRs. What was sequenced was cultured non-Tr1 T cells, either the whole culture or a sorted T cell fraction (not recorded which). The receptors here all came from a human donor in good health.

The CDR3 nucleotides are TGCGCCAGCAGCTTGGGGTCTAGCTTAAGGTACAATGAGCAGTTCTTC. Protein: CASSLGSSLRYNEQFF. The chain has TRBV5-1 and TRBJ2-1; TRBD2 is a possible D gene (5 bases). CDR1 SGHRS and CDR2 YFSETQ come from the germline V gene. The CDR3 extends over 16 amino acids. Between the trimmed V and J ends, which lost 0 bases and 4 bases, there was a span of 14 bases.

This clonotype appeared many times. The V gene is TRBV20-1, the J gene TRBJ2-3; possibly TRBD1 or TRBD2 for D (5 bases each). The CDR3 contains 12 residues. Germline loops: CDR1 DFQATT, CDR2 SNEGSKA (reference sequence). V lost 6 bases and J 4 bases, leaving 11 bases between the germline ends. DNA of the CDR3: TGCAGTGCGAGGGGAGTGGCAGATACGCAGTATTTT. It yields the protein CSARGVADTQYF.

This clonotype showed up many times. The rearrangement links TRBV20-1 to TRBJ2-5; no clear D gene. Trimming pared 0 bases from V and 4 bases from J, leaving 15 bases between. CDR1 and CDR2 from the germline V gene are DFQATT and SNEGSKA (reference sequence). CDR3 size: 15 residues. The CDR3 spells CSARDLVSWGETQYF. CDR3 coding DNA: TGCAGTGCTAGAGATCTGGTTAGCTGGGGAGAGACCCAGTACTTC.

About this clonotype itself: This may arise from a read error, as a much more abundant clone is one base away. This chain uses TRBV7-2 with TRBJ2-1; a weak D match, TRBD2 (6 bases). From germline, CDR1 is SGHTA and CDR2 FQGNSA. The CDR3 runs 14 residues. This CDR3 is CASSLGQGGDEQLF. The CDR3 bases are TGTGCCAGCAGCTTAGGTCAGGGAGGCGATGAGCAGCTCTTC.

This chain joins TRBV20-1 and TRBJ2-1; D call uncertain. Trimming left V 3 bases short and J 8 bases short, with 11 bases between. Germline CDR1 is DFQATT and CDR2 is SNEGSKA (reference sequence). CDR3 length: 12 amino acids. CDR3 in amino acids: CSASPSRDEQFF. CDR3 coding DNA: TGCAGTGCTAGTCCCTCTCGGGATGAGCAGTTCTTC.

This clonotype appeared many times. J is TRBJ1-1 and V is TRBV12-3 or TRBV12-4; unclear D gene. Trimming took 8 bases from V and 1 from J, leaving 11 bases between them. CDR3 length: 13 residues. DNA for the CDR3: TGTGCCAGCGCTCTGATCGGGAACACTGAAGCTTTCTTT. Translating gives CASALIGNTEAFF.

The genes are TRBV20-1 and TRBJ2-3; no clear D gene. CDR1 and CDR2 from the germline V gene are DFQATT and SNEGSKA (reference sequence). V lost 2 bases and J lost 8, with 14 bases in between. This CDR3 has 13 amino acids. CDR3 in amino acids: CSARPPGFGTQYF. The CDR3 coding sequence is TGCAGTGCTAGACCGCCTGGGTTCGGTACGCAGTATTTT.

This chain joins TRBV20-1 and TRBJ2-2, with 9 bases lining up with TRBD1. CDR3 size: 15 residues. J gave up 6 bases and V 6 bases, and 11 bases lay outside the gene matches. In germline, CDR1 is DFQATT, CDR2 SNEGSKA (reference sequence). The CDR3 reads CSASPYRGQSGELFF. DNA of the CDR3: TGCAGTGCCAGTCCTTACAGGGGGCAATCCGGGGAGCTGTTTTTT.

This sequence joins TRBV7-9 and TRBJ2-1, with 11 nucleotides matching TRBD2. The J segment lost 6 bases and the V segment lost 4 bases, leaving 8 bases of the junction unmatched. CDR1 is SEHNR and CDR2 is FQNEAQ in the germline V gene (reference sequence). The CDR3 totals 16 residues. CDR3 in amino acids: CASSSGTSGELNEQFF. DNA of the CDR3: TGTGCCAGCAGCTCGGGGACTAGCGGAGAACTCAATGAGCAGTTCTTC.

This clonotype was detected a few times. The V gene is TRBV12-3 or TRBV12-4, the J gene TRBJ2-3, with a possible D match to TRBD1 (6 bases). This CDR3 contains 15 residues. V lost 6 bases, J lost 0 bases, and 13 bases lay in between. The CDR3 spells CASSEGEGSTDTQYF. The CDR3 DNA sequence: TGTGCCAGCAGCGAGGGGGAAGGCAGCACAGATACGCAGTATTTT.

This chain joins TRBV28 and TRBJ1-4; possibly TRBD1 for D (5 bases). Trimming pared 3 bases from V and 0 bases from J, leaving 8 bases between. The CDR3 totals 15 residues. Germline V lookup: CDR1 MDHEN, CDR2 SYDVKM. The CDR3 nucleotides are TGTGCCAGCAGTTTGACAGTTACAACTAATGAAAAACTGTTTTTT. This translates into CASSLTVTTNEKLFF.